Described below is a single T cell receptor (beta chain) sequence and its context. The sample belongs to a study of cytomegalovirus exposure and HLA in healthy donors. The overall study: Genetic ancestry analysis placed around four fifths of the 398 donors that were genotyped in the Caucasian-associated cluster.

The study ran its PCR with 60 Vbeta and 13 Jbeta primers. The data were produced by immunoSEQ multiplex PCR, yet TCRdb's version contains in-frame clones alone and is incomplete. The sample gives 150,000 to 200,000 clones, 75% to 80% of which show up once; around 0.96% is in the top ten. Sequencing was performed on PBMCs. The receptor comes from a woman aged 50 to 60 in good health and CMV-seropositive.

The CDR3: CASSQDSTPLPYSGSPLHF. In DNA form, the CDR3 reads TGCGCCAGCAGCCAAGATAGCACACCCCTGCCGTATAGTGGTTCACCCCTCCACTTT. This chain joins TRBV4-1 and TRBJ1-6; D is unclear. CDR1 is MGHRA and CDR2 is YSYEKL in the germline V gene. V was shortened by 0 bases and J by 9 bases, with 24 bases between the two germline ends. The CDR3 sequence is 19 residues long.